Sequencing of this T cell receptor (beta chain) was carried out in a study of T cell responses to AZD1222 COVID-19 vaccine. Method: immunoSEQ multiplex PCR; TCRdb's copy keeps in-frame clones and lacks some. The table records approximately 110,000 clones, about nine tenths of them present only once. Germline assignment: CDR1 MNHEY and CDR2 SVGAGI. Trimming removed 4 bases at V and 7 bases at J, with 8 bases between. CDR3 length equals 11 residues. The chain carries TRBV6-5 and TRBJ2-7; no definite D call. This clonotype originated in an adult in good health. Sequences were derived from peripheral blood, sampled on day 0 of AZD1222 vaccination. CDR3 protein: CASSLVGEQYF. CDR3 bases: TGTGCCAGCAGTTTGGTCGGGGAGCAGTACTTC.